This TCR beta chain was found in a study of STAT3 mutations in large granular lymphocyte leukemia. Background on the study: Canonical activating STAT3 mutations were detected in roughly half of the longitudinally sequenced T-LGLL patients.

Generated by immunoSEQ multiplex PCR, the TCRdb table keeps only in-frame clones and is missing some. The data show about 15,000 clones, with about 90% seen just once and 8.7% held by the top ten. Regarding this clone: Antigen specificity is unknown.

The study's findings and limits: At least one immunodominant TCR beta clonotype appeared in every T-cell large granular lymphocyte leukemia patient.

The CDR3 is 15 residues long. From germline, CDR1 is SGHDT and CDR2 YYEEEE. Trimming removed 4 bases from V and 4 bases from J, with 18 bases in between. The clonotype comes from a woman aged 45-65 years with T-cell large granular lymphocyte leukemia. Some clones in this sample may be carry-over from other donors' samples. Sequencing used peripheral blood mononuclear cells. V and J are TRBV5-6 and TRBJ2-7, with a possible D match to TRBD1 (5 bases). CDR3 sequence: CASSPTSGLAYEQYF. The CDR3 bases are TGTGCCAGCAGCCCGACCTCAGGGTTGGCTTACGAGCAGTACTTC. The variable domain in full, completed from reference TRBV5-6 and TRBJ2-7, reads DAGVTQSPTHLIKTRGQQVTLRCSPKSGHDTVSWYQQALGQGPQFIFQYYEEEERQRGNFPDRFSGHQFPNYSSELNVNALLLGDSALYLCASSPTSGLAYEQYFGPGTRLTVT.